The 27 T cell receptor beta chains below all came from one sample that was sequenced in a study of lymphopenia after photon versus proton radiotherapy. Clones were read by immunoSEQ multiplex PCR, and TCRdb kept only the in-frame ones, dropping some. The profile shows about 19,000 clones, 85% to 95% of them singletons. Sequencing was performed on peripheral blood, taken from a patient treated with photon-based radiotherapy. The receptors stem from a man between 60 and 75 years old with pancreatic cancer.

The rearrangement links TRBV7-3 to TRBJ2-3, with 7 bases identical to TRBD2. The germline V gene has CDR1 SGHTA and CDR2 FQGTGA. V dropped 5 bases and J dropped 2; count of bases not matched to a gene: 10. The CDR3 has 16 amino acids. The DNA for the CDR3 is TGTGCCAGCAGCGCCATGGGACTACAAAACACAGATACGCAGTATTTT. Translating it yields CASSAMGLQNTDTQYF.

The chain links TRBV7-2 to TRBJ1-5; D ambiguous. The CDR3 contains 16 residues. In germline, CDR1 is SGHTA, CDR2 FQGNSA. V shed 2 bases and J shed 1 base, with 12 bases lying between them. CDR3 DNA: TGTGCCAGCAGCTTATACCAGTACTTGAGCAATCAGCCCCAGCATTTT. Its protein is CASSLYQYLSNQPQHF.

The chain joins TRBV7-8 to TRBJ2-3, with TRBD1 as a possible D gene (5 bases). The CDR3 has 17 amino acids. With 4 bases removed from V and 2 bases from J, the gap between germline ends came to 19 bases. The germline V gene has CDR1 SGHVS and CDR2 FQNEAQ. For the CDR3, the DNA is TGTGCCAGCAGCTCCTCCTGGGGCCCCTCGCCCACAGATACGCAGTATTTT. The encoded protein is CASSSSWGPSPTDTQYF. The full variable domain, completed using reference TRBV7-8 and TRBJ2-3, is GAGVSQSPRYKVAKRGQDVALRCDPISGHVSLFWYQQALGQGPEFLTYFQNEAQLDKSGLPSDRFFAERPEGSVSTLKIQRTQQEDSAVYLCASSSSWGPSPTDTQYFGPGTRLTVL.

This clone has just one count. The chain joins TRBV7-8 to TRBJ1-1, with TRBD1 identical over 9 bases. CDR1 is SGHVS and CDR2 is FQNEAQ in the germline V gene. The CDR3 is 14 amino acids. Trimming at V came to 5 bases and at J to 11 bases, leaving 12 bases not matched to a gene. The DNA for the CDR3 is TGTGCCAGCAGCCAGGACAGGGGATCGCGTCCCGCTTTCTTT. The encoded protein is CASSQDRGSRPAFF.

This chain connects TRBV7-9 to TRBJ2-1; 8 bases agree with TRBD2. V trimming: 3 bases; J trimming: 4 bases; junction bases outside the gene matches: 2. The CDR3 is made up of 14 amino acids. In germline, CDR1 is SEHNR, CDR2 FQNEAQ (reference sequence). CDR3 in amino acids: CASSFSGVYNEQFF. The CDR3 DNA reads TGTGCCAGCAGCTTTAGCGGGGTTTACAATGAGCAGTTCTTC. The whole variable domain, filled in from reference TRBV7-9 and TRBJ2-1, reads DTGVSQNPRHKITKRGQNVTFRCDPISEHNRLYWYRQTLGQGPEFLTYFQNEAQLEKSRLLSDRFSAERPKGSFSTLEIQRTEQGDSAMYLCASSFSGVYNEQFFGPGTRLTVL.

The chain is built from TRBV19 and TRBJ2-2; the match to TRBD2 covers 7 bases. The CDR3 extends over 13 amino acids. The J segment lost 4 bases and the V segment lost 8 bases, leaving 4 bases of the junction unmatched. Germline assignment: CDR1 LNHDA and CDR2 SQIVND (reference sequence). CDR3: CASYPGGTGELFF. CDR3 DNA sequence: TGTGCCAGTTATCCGGGGGGCACCGGGGAGCTGTTTTTT.

The gene calls are TRBV4-1 and TRBJ2-7; TRBD2 aligns across 12 bases. Germline values: CDR1 MGHRA, CDR2 YSYEKL. The trim removed 3 bases at V and 1 base at J, leaving 1 base unmatched. The CDR3 is 15 amino acids. In DNA, the CDR3 is TGCGCCAGCAGCCAGGGACTAGCGGGTTCCTACGAGCAGTACTTC. It encodes CASSQGLAGSYEQYF.

The rearrangement joins TRBV10-3 to TRBJ2-7; TRBD2 matches at 9 bases. Germline V CDR1 and CDR2: ENHRY, SYGVKD. The CDR3 covers 14 residues. The V and J ends lost 5 bases and 3 bases, in that order; junction bases with no gene match: 5. CDR3 protein: CAISRPSGNYEQYF. For the CDR3, the DNA is TGTGCCATCAGTCGCCCTAGCGGGAACTACGAGCAGTACTTC.

The chain carries TRBV19 and TRBJ2-1; 7 nucleotides agree with TRBD1. The germline V gene encodes CDR1 LNHDA and CDR2 SQIVND (reference sequence). Trimming removed 6 bases from V and 0 bases from J; junction bases left unmatched: 5. The CDR3 has 15 residues. Here the CDR3 DNA reads TGTGCCAGTAGGCTTGCAGGGGGCTCCTACAATGAGCAGTTCTTC. It yields the protein CASRLAGGSYNEQFF.

The chain has TRBV11-2 and TRBJ2-5; the D gene is possibly TRBD2 (5 bases). Germline CDR1 SGHAT, CDR2 FQNNGV. V was cut by 4 bases and J by 4 bases, with 19 bases left in between. This CDR3 region has 16 residues. The CDR3 loop is CASSSSYEGVPETQYF. The CDR3 DNA sequence: TGTGCCAGCAGCTCTAGTTATGAGGGCGTCCCAGAGACCCAGTACTTC.

The chain combines TRBV7-2 with TRBJ1-2, with D hard to call. This CDR3 is built from 12 residues. V lost 1 base, J lost 4 bases, and 4 bases lay in between. The germline V gene has CDR1 SGHTA and CDR2 FQGNSA. The CDR3 loop is CASSLGSYGYTF. CDR3 DNA sequence: TGTGCCAGCAGCTTAGGCTCCTATGGCTACACCTTC.

This clone has just one count. The rearrangement uses TRBV13 and TRBJ1-2; D is unclear. The CDR3 is made up of 14 amino acids. Germline V CDR1 and CDR2: PRHDT, FYEKMQ (reference sequence). With 6 bases removed from V and 1 base from J, the gap between germline ends came to 12 bases. CDR3 region: CASSYHGSNYGYTF. The DNA of the CDR3 is TGTGCCAGCAGTTACCACGGGAGTAACTATGGCTACACCTTC. The whole variable domain, remainder taken from reference TRBV13 and TRBJ1-2, is AAGVIQSPRHLIKEKRETATLKCYPIPRHDTVYWYQQGPGQDPQFLISFYEKMQSDKGSIPDRFSAQQFSDYHSELNMSSLELGDSALYFCASSYHGSNYGYTFGSGTRLTVV.

This chain uses TRBV5-1 with TRBJ1-1; no definite D call. V lost 2 bases to trimming and J lost 1 base, with 9 bases between them. Looked up from germline, CDR1 is SGHRS and CDR2 is YFSETQ. The CDR3 has 14 residues. The CDR3 nucleotides read TGCGCCAGCAGCTTAACAGCGGGGAACACTGAAGCTTTCTTT. It specifies CASSLTAGNTEAFF.

The V gene is TRBV5-8, the J gene TRBJ2-1; unclear D gene. The V end was cut by 1 base, the J end by 2 bases, with 16 bases between. The CDR3 runs 17 residues. Germline CDR1 SGHTS, CDR2 YDEGEE. The CDR3 region has the DNA TGTGCCAGCAGCTTGACACCAGGCGGCAAGCCCTACAATGAGCAGTTCTTC. Its protein product is CASSLTPGGKPYNEQFF.

J is TRBJ1-1 and V is TRBV6-4, with D uncertain. Germline V gene data show CDR1 as MRHNA and CDR2 as SNTAGT. Deletions cut 6 bases from V and 1 base from J, with 12 bases between. This CDR3 is 14 amino acids long. CDR3 loop: CASSPELGNTEAFF. As DNA, the CDR3 is TGTGCCAGCAGCCCAGAGTTGGGGAACACTGAAGCTTTCTTT.

The chain uses TRBV27 and TRBJ2-3; D is ambiguous. Germline values: CDR1 MNHEY, CDR2 SMNVEV (reference sequence). This CDR3 comprises 12 residues. With 0 bases removed from V and 5 bases from J, the gap between germline ends came to 3 bases. The CDR3 coding sequence is TGTGCCAGCAGTTTATCACGAGATACGCAGTATTTT. Its protein is CASSLSRDTQYF.

CDR3 in amino acids: CASSLAGGSQPQHF. As DNA, the CDR3 is TGTGCCAGCAGCTTGGCCGGGGGTAGTCAGCCCCAGCATTTT. The V gene is TRBV5-6, the J gene TRBJ1-5; D is perhaps TRBD1 (5 bases). Trimming removed 0 bases at V and 6 bases at J, with 10 bases between. Germline loops: CDR1 SGHDT, CDR2 YYEEEE. The CDR3 runs to 14 residues.

The rearrangement joins TRBV30 to TRBJ1-3, with 9 bases matching TRBD1. The CDR3 totals 16 residues. Trimming removed 2 bases from V and 3 bases from J; junction bases left unmatched: 8. Germline values: CDR1 GTSNPN, CDR2 SVGIG (reference sequence). CDR3 DNA: TGTGCCTGGAGTAACCGGGACAGGGTCTTTGGAAACACCATATATTTT. As protein: CAWSNRDRVFGNTIYF.

The chain uses TRBV5-1 and TRBJ2-1, with unresolved D. Germline V gene sequence: CDR1 SGHRS, CDR2 YFSETQ. CDR3 size: 15 residues. Deletions cut 1 base from V and 1 base from J, with 9 bases between. The CDR3 protein is CASSLSSLSYNEQFF. The CDR3 DNA is TGCGCCAGCAGCTTGTCCAGTCTTTCCTACAATGAGCAGTTCTTC.

The V and J genes are TRBV11-2 and TRBJ1-3; D gene unclear. V shed 1 base and J shed 0 bases, with 10 bases lying between them. CDR1 and CDR2 from the germline V gene are SGHAT and FQNNGV. This CDR3 has 16 residues. The CDR3 DNA reads as TGTGCCAGCAGCTTAGTTGCTGGTCCCTCTGGAAACACCATATATTTT. Translating it yields CASSLVAGPSGNTIYF.

The J gene is TRBJ2-1, the V gene TRBV25-1; weak D call: TRBD1 (5 bases). The V gene's germline CDR1 is MGHDK and CDR2 SYGVNS. V was pared by 5 bases and J by 4 bases, with 9 bases between. This CDR3 comprises 13 residues. CDR3 nucleotide sequence: TGTGCCAGCAGTTACAGGATGTACAATGAGCAGTTCTTC. Translating gives CASSYRMYNEQFF.

This clone was observed a single time. The chain has TRBV6-5 and TRBJ1-2, with TRBD1 identical over 10 bases. This CDR3 comprises 16 residues. CDR1 is MNHEY, CDR2 SVGAGI, per germline. The trim removed 2 bases at V and 4 bases at J, leaving 7 bases unmatched. CDR3 sequence reads: CASSYHGTGAAYGYTF. CDR3 nucleotide sequence: TGTGCCAGCAGTTACCACGGGACAGGGGCGGCCTATGGCTACACCTTC.

The chain combines TRBV19 with TRBJ1-6; TRBD1 might be the D (6 bases). This CDR3 has 15 residues. V was shortened by 6 bases and J by 0 bases, with 9 bases between the two germline ends. The germline V gene encodes CDR1 LNHDA and CDR2 SQIVND (reference sequence). The CDR3 sequence is CASSARGSYNSPLHF. CDR3 coding DNA: TGTGCCAGTAGCGCCAGGGGCTCCTATAATTCACCCCTCCACTTT.

The chain recombines TRBV11-2 with TRBJ2-7; D is unresolved. From germline, CDR1 is SGHAT and CDR2 FQNNGV. The CDR3 is made up of 15 amino acids. The V end was cut by 5 bases, the J end by 5 bases, with 19 bases between. CDR3 in amino acids: CASSPHANIRHEQYF. The CDR3 coding sequence is TGTGCCAGCAGCCCCCACGCGAACATTCGGCACGAGCAGTACTTC.

The chain combines TRBV19 with TRBJ1-2; 10 bases line up with TRBD1. The trim removed 4 bases at V and 4 bases at J, leaving 6 bases unmatched. The CDR3 has 15 residues. The germline gives CDR1 LNHDA, CDR2 SQIVND (reference sequence). The CDR3 DNA follows: TGTGCCAGTAGTAATTTAGGACAGGGGGTCTATGGCTACACCTTC. Translated, it gives CASSNLGQGVYGYTF.

This chain's CDR3 is CASAQGTQETQYF. The CDR3 DNA follows: TGTGCCAGCGCCCAGGGGACTCAAGAGACCCAGTACTTC. The genes are TRBV18 and TRBJ2-5; D might be TRBD1 or TRBD2, each matching 6 bases. The germline CDR1 and CDR2 sequences are KGHSH and LQKENI. V lost 8 bases, J lost 2 bases, and 12 bases lay in between. This CDR3 is 13 amino acids long.

This chain connects TRBV18 to TRBJ2-4; 12 nucleotides line up with TRBD2. The germline CDR1 and CDR2 sequences are KGHSH and LQKENI. V trimming: 8 bases; J trimming: 5 bases; junction bases outside the gene matches: 7. The length of the CDR3 is 15 residues. The CDR3 region has the DNA TGTGCCAGCAGAGCTAGCGGGGGGGCGGAAAACATTCAGTACTTC. Translating it yields CASRASGGAENIQYF.